This is a list of T cell receptor beta chains from one sample in a study of T cells in Graves' hyperthyroidism and ophthalmopathy. MiXCR, run by TCRdb on the multiplex PCR reads, gives a single entry per CDR3 protein. The table records 400,000 to 600,000 distinct CDR3 sequences, approximately 16% of them present only once. The specimen was blood. The receptor set was obtained from a woman in her twenties or thirties with Graves' ophthalmopathy. Each CDR3 is given with its conserved first and last residue. The D gene is left open where the match is weak. Clone size is not always given. Where it is, it says once, few, many or a class for expanded clones.

v_call	d_call	clone_size	j_call	cdr3_aa	cdr3_nt
TRBV28	TRBD1	many	TRBJ1-1	CASSTPGQGRNTEAFF	TGTGCCAGCAGTACCCCGGGACAGGGGAGGAACACTGAAGCTTTCTTT
TRBV11-2	TRBD2	.	TRBJ2-5	CASSSWTSDQETQYF	TGTGCCAGCAGCTCGTGGACTAGCGACCAAGAGACCCAGTACTTC
TRBV6-1	.	.	TRBJ1-5	CASRGGDVYQPQHF	TGTGCCAGCAGGGGGGGGGACGTCTACCAGCCCCAGCATTTT
TRBV6-5	.	.	TRBJ2-7	CASSYGAGTNYEQYF	TGTGCCAGCAGTTACGGAGCCGGGACCAACTACGAGCAGTACTTC
TRBV5-5	.	many	TRBJ1-1	CASSWQEEGRTEAFF	TGTGCCAGCAGCTGGCAGGAGGAGGGACGCACTGAAGCTTTCTTT
TRBV7-2	.	many	TRBJ2-5	CASSSPLQETQYF	TGTGCCAGCAGCTCCCCACTCCAAGAGACCCAGTACTTC
TRBV20-1	TRBD2	.	TRBJ2-1	CSASGLAGSYNEQFF	TGCAGTGCTTCGGGACTAGCGGGATCCTACAATGAGCAGTTCTTC
TRBV9	.	once	TRBJ2-3	CASSAFDREGFGPDTQYF	TGTGCCAGCAGCGCATTCGACAGGGAGGGTTTCGGGCCAGATACGCAGTATTTT
TRBV7-6	.	many	TRBJ2-5	CASSSTLETQYF	TGTGCCAGCAGCTCGACTTTAGAGACCCAGTACTTC
TRBV7-9	.	few	TRBJ2-7	CASSGEGHEQYF	TGTGCCAGCAGCGGAGAGGGGCACGAGCAGTACTTC
TRBV6-2/TRBV6-3	.	.	TRBJ2-3	CASSYAIDSIDTQYF	TGTGCCAGCAGTTACGCGATCGACTCTATAGATACGCAGTATTTT
TRBV2	.	many	TRBJ2-3	CARVAETSTDTQYF	TGTGCCAGGGTAGCGGAAACTAGCACAGATACGCAGTATTTT
TRBV19	TRBD1	.	TRBJ1-2	CASRRDSLYGYTF	TGTGCCAGTAGAAGGGACAGCCTCTATGGCTACACCTTC
TRBV7-3	TRBD2	many	TRBJ2-1	CASSSHSGTHNNEQFF	TGTGCCAGCAGCTCCCATAGCGGGACACACAACAATGAGCAGTTCTTC
TRBV30	.	.	TRBJ2-2	CAWSITGFAGELFF	TGTGCCTGGAGTATTACAGGGTTCGCCGGGGAGCTGTTTTTT
TRBV20-1	.	few	TRBJ2-1	CSARDWAGHSFSSYNEQFF	TGCAGTGCTAGAGACTGGGCAGGGCATAGCTTTAGCTCCTACAATGAGCAGTTCTTC
TRBV28	TRBD1	.	TRBJ2-2	CASSLRQGRAGELFF	TGTGCCAGCAGCTTGAGACAGGGGAGAGCCGGGGAGCTGTTTTTT
TRBV20-1	TRBD2	many	TRBJ2-3	CSASPGTSVVSTDTQYF	TGCAGTGCTAGCCCCGGGACTAGCGTCGTTAGCACAGATACGCAGTATTTT
TRBV5-1	TRBD2	many	TRBJ2-5	CASSFGLAVQETQYF	TGCGCCAGCAGCTTTGGACTAGCCGTACAAGAGACCCAGTACTTC
TRBV30	TRBD1	many	TRBJ1-5	CAWSDTGGVFGDQPQHF	TGTGCCTGGAGCGATACAGGGGGCGTATTCGGAGATCAGCCCCAGCATTTT
TRBV11-3	TRBD2	many	TRBJ2-1	CASSFTSSGRAYNEQFF	TGTGCCAGCAGCTTTACATCAAGCGGGAGGGCCTACAATGAGCAGTTCTTC
TRBV5-1	TRBD2	few	TRBJ2-1	CASSFGLAGGPSYNEQFF	TGCGCCAGCAGCTTTGGTCTAGCGGGAGGGCCGTCCTACAATGAGCAGTTCTTC
TRBV5-6	.	few	TRBJ1-4	CASSFFDRWGKLFF	TGTGCCAGCAGCTTTTTTGACCGATGGGGAAAACTGTTTTTT
TRBV5-4	.	.	TRBJ2-5	CASSLQGPRAQYF	TGTGCCAGCAGCCTTCAGGGTCCACGGGCCCAGTACTTC
TRBV3-1	.	.	TRBJ2-7	CASSPEPSASYEQYF	TGTGCCAGCAGCCCAGAGCCTAGCGCTTCCTACGAGCAGTACTTC
TRBV20-1	.	.	TRBJ2-7	CSANPGDGSYEQYF	TGCAGTGCGAATCCCGGAGACGGGTCCTACGAGCAGTACTTC
TRBV5-1	.	few	TRBJ2-7	CASSLTTPHEQYF	TGCGCCAGCAGCCTCACGACCCCCCACGAGCAGTACTTC
TRBV20-1	TRBD1	many	TRBJ1-5	CSATTGNQPQHF	TGCAGTGCTACGACAGGGAATCAGCCCCAGCATTTT
TRBV10-3	.	.	TRBJ1-4	CAISEAGVNEKLFF	TGTGCCATCAGTGAGGCAGGGGTTAATGAAAAACTGTTTTTT
TRBV20-1	.	many	TRBJ1-5	CSARDGGSGSNQPQHF	TGCAGTGCTAGAGATGGAGGGAGCGGAAGCAATCAGCCCCAGCATTTT
TRBV6-1	.	many	TRBJ2-1	CASSDETWGEQFF	TGTGCCAGCAGTGATGAGACATGGGGTGAGCAGTTCTTC
TRBV4-1	TRBD1	.	TRBJ1-2	CASSRGTGGVSGYTF	TGCGCCAGCAGCCGAGGGACAGGGGGCGTAAGTGGCTACACCTTC
TRBV28	.	many	TRBJ2-1	CASSPTRLSYNEQFF	TGTGCCAGCAGTCCCACGAGACTATCGTACAATGAGCAGTTCTTC
TRBV6-5	.	.	TRBJ2-7	CASSYALAGMGYEQYF	TGTGCCAGCAGTTACGCTCTAGCCGGTATGGGTTACGAGCAGTACTTC
TRBV6-5	TRBD1	.	TRBJ2-7	CASSHPDRGPYEQYF	TGTGCCAGCAGTCACCCCGACAGGGGGCCCTACGAGCAGTACTTC
TRBV3-1	.	few	TRBJ2-5	CASSQESSRETQYF	TGTGCCAGCAGCCAAGAATCTAGCCGGGAGACCCAGTACTTC
TRBV28	TRBD1	.	TRBJ2-7	CASGTGGRREQYF	TGTGCCAGCGGGACAGGGGGCCGGCGCGAGCAGTACTTC
TRBV5-1	.	.	TRBJ2-7	CASSPAVGGHYEQYF	TGTGCCAGCAGCCCGGCGGTGGGGGGGCACTACGAGCAGTACTTC
TRBV7-2	.	many	TRBJ2-7	CASSGPGGEQYF	TGTGCCAGCAGCGGACCAGGAGGCGAGCAGTACTTC
TRBV29-1	.	many	TRBJ1-1	CSVVGRVKMNTEAFF	TGCAGCGTTGTTGGCAGGGTCAAAATGAACACTGAAGCTTTCTTT
TRBV20-1	.	many	TRBJ2-3	CSALDGVRTSTDTQYF	TGCAGTGCTCTTGATGGCGTACGCACTAGCACAGATACGCAGTATTTT
TRBV4-1	.	many	TRBJ2-7	CASSQDPLGYEQYF	TGCGCCAGCAGCCAAGATCCCCTGGGTTACGAGCAGTACTTC
TRBV5-1	TRBD1	.	TRBJ1-3	CASSRGGAVGNTIYF	TGCGCCAGCAGCCGAGGGGGCGCGGTTGGAAACACCATATATTTT